This TCR beta chain was retrieved from a study of CD8 T cells in ankylosing spondylitis. Study-wide points: What seemed typical of ankylosing spondylitis blood was a TCR beta motif built from under 10 highly homologous variants.

This clonotype was found a few times. Its matching antigen is unknown. For TCR beta, libraries came from quantitative 5'-RACE with molecular barcodes. TCRdb fed the 5' RACE reads into MiXCR, producing one record per CDR3 protein. Of approximately 110,000 distinct CDR3 sequences listed, around 24% are singletons. V was shortened by 3 bases and J by 14 bases, with 15 bases between the two germline ends. The CDR3 extends over 12 amino acids. The germline CDR1 and CDR2 sequences are SEHNR and FQNEAQ (reference sequence). The specimen was synovial fluid, either unsorted or a sorted T cell fraction (not recorded which). The V call is TRBV7-9, the J call TRBJ2-3, with D possibly matching TRBD2 (6 bases). The clonotype comes from a male donor with ankylosing spondylitis. The CDR3 DNA follows: TGTGCCAGCAGCTTTGGAGGGGAGTTCTCGTATTTT. This codes for CASSFGGEFSYF. Drawing the rest from reference TRBV7-9 and TRBJ2-3, the complete variable domain is DTGVSQNPRHKITKRGQNVTFRCDPISEHNRLYWYRQTLGQGPEFLTYFQNEAQLEKSRLLSDRFSAERPKGSFSTLEIQRTEQGDSAMYLCASSFGGEFSYFGPGTRLTVL.